The subject of this entry is one T cell receptor beta chain. Measured with immunoSEQ multiplex PCR; TCRdb has only the in-frame clones, and not every one. The data show some 110,000 clones, approximately 81% seen once. This sample is part of a study of blood T cell repertoires in COVID-19. V was shortened by 0 bases and J by 5 bases, with 11 bases between the two germline ends. The CDR3 loop spans 15 amino acids. The V gene's germline CDR1 is MGHRA and CDR2 YSYEKL. This clonotype was obtained from a man between 40 and 49 years old with acute or convalescent COVID-19. The V and J genes are TRBV4-1 and TRBJ2-1, with D tentatively TRBD1 (6 bases). Sequencing used peripheral blood. CDR3 sequence: CASSQEPQGHNEQFF. CDR3 nucleotide sequence: TGCGCCAGCAGCCAAGAGCCACAGGGCCACAATGAGCAGTTCTTC.